A single sample gave rise to the 5 T cell receptor beta chains below, sequenced in a study of blood T cell repertoires in COVID-19. Libraries were prepared by immunoSEQ multiplex PCR; TCRdb keeps only in-frame clonotypes and omits some of them. The profile covers approximately 150,000 clones, with over 65% appearing a single time and approximately 5% taken by the ten largest. Sequencing was carried out using peripheral blood. The receptors were sampled from a human donor in a cohort sampled during active COVID-19.

The V and J genes are TRBV28 and TRBJ2-5; TRBD2 aligns across 8 bases. CDR1 MDHEN and CDR2 SYDVKM come from the germline V gene. The CDR3 runs 13 residues. V lost 6 bases to trimming and J lost 6 bases; unmatched junction nucleotides: 6. The CDR3: CASSRGGIKTQYF. CDR3 in DNA: TGTGCCAGCAGCCGCGGGGGGATAAAGACCCAGTACTTC.

The chain couples TRBV28 to TRBJ2-3, with TRBD2 matching 13 bases. CDR1 and CDR2 from the germline V gene are MDHEN and SYDVKM. The CDR3 covers 15 residues. With V trimmed by 5 bases and J by 5 bases, 4 bases remained unmatched. The CDR3 coding sequence is TGTGCCAGCAGTCGAACTAGCGGGGGGGTAGATACGCAGTATTTT. It codes for CASSRTSGGVDTQYF.

This clone was seen only once. The rearrangement joins TRBV6-5 to TRBJ1-1; D might be TRBD1 (5 bases). The V end was cut by 7 bases, the J end by 2 bases, with 14 bases between. Germline V gene lookup returns CDR1 MNHEY and CDR2 SVGAGI. The CDR3 is 14 residues long. The CDR3 DNA follows: TGTGCCAGCACCATGACAGAAAGTAACACTGAAGCTTTCTTT. The encoded protein is CASTMTESNTEAFF.

V is TRBV5-1 and J is TRBJ2-6; 15 bases align to TRBD2. The CDR3 covers 21 residues. V dropped 4 bases and J dropped 2; count of bases not matched to a gene: 13. The germline V gene encodes CDR1 SGHRS and CDR2 YFSETQ. The CDR3 DNA reads as TGCGCCAGCAGCCCGGGGACTAGCGGGGGGCTCAGGCTGACTGGGGCCAACGTCCTGACTTTC. The encoded protein is CASSPGTSGGLRLTGANVLTF.

V is TRBV7-3 and J is TRBJ2-1; maybe TRBD2 (7 bases). Germline assignment: CDR1 SGHTA and CDR2 FQGTGA. The CDR3 is 15 residues long. Trimming stripped 6 bases from V and 8 bases from J, with 20 bases between. The CDR3 DNA follows: TGTGCCAGCAGTTCCACGGGGGGCGTGTGGGATGAGCAGTTCTTC. Protein product: CASSSTGGVWDEQFF.